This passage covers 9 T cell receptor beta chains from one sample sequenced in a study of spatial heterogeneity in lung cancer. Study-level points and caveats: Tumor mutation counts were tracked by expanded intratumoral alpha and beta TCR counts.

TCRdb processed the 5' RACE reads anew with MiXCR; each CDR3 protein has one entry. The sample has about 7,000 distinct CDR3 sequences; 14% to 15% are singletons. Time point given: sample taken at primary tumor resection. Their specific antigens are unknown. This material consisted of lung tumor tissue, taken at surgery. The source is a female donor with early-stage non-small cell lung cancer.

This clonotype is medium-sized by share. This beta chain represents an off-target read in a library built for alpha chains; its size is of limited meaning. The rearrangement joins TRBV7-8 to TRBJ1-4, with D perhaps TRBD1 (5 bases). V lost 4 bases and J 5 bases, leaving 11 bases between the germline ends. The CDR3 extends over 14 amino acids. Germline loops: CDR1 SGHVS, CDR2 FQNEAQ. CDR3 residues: CASSSNRNNEKLFF. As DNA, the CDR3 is TGTGCCAGCAGCTCCAACAGGAACAATGAAAAACTGTTTTTT.

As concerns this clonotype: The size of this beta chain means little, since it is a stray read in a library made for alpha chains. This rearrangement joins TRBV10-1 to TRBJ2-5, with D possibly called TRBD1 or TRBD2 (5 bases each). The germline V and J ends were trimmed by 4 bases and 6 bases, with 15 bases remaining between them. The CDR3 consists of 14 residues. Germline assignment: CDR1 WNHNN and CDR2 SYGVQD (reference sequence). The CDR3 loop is CASSAGSREKTQYF. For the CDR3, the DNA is TGCGCCAGCAGTGCGGGGAGCAGGGAGAAGACCCAGTACTTC.

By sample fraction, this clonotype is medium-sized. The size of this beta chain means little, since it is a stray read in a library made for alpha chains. The DNA for the CDR3 is TGTGCCAGCAGTTGGGACGGTAAAAACATTCAGTACTTC. It yields the protein CASSWDGKNIQYF. The chain combines TRBV6-5 with TRBJ2-4; possibly TRBD1 or TRBD2 for D (5 bases each). Germline V CDR1 and CDR2: MNHEY, SVGAGI. Trimming took off 4 bases at V and 4 bases at J, with 8 bases between the two ends. The CDR3 extends over 13 amino acids.

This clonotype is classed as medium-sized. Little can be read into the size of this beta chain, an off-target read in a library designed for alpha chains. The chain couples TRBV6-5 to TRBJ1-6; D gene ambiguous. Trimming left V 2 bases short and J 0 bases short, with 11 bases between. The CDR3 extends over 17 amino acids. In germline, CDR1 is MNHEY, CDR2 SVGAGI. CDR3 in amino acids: CASSYRAGSSYNSPLHF. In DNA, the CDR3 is TGTGCCAGCAGTTACCGGGCAGGCAGCTCCTATAATTCACCCCTCCACTTT.

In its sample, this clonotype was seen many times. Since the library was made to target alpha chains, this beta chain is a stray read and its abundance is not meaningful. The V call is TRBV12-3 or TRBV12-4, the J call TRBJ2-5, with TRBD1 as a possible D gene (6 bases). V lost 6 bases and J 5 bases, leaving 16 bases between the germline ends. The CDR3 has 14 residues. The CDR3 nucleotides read TGTGCCAGCAGCCCGGGCGCAGGGGAGGAGACCCAGTACTTC. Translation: CASSPGAGEETQYF.

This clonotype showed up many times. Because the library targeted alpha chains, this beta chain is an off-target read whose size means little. The CDR3, as DNA: TGTGCCAGCAGGGGGGGGGCGAGCTCCTATAATTCACCCCTCCACTTT. Its translation: CASRGGASSYNSPLHF. The gene calls are TRBV3-1 and TRBJ1-6; possibly TRBD1 for D (6 bases). The germline gives CDR1 LGHDT, CDR2 YNNKEL (reference sequence). There are 16 residues in the CDR3. V lost 6 bases and J 0 bases, leaving 12 bases between the germline ends.

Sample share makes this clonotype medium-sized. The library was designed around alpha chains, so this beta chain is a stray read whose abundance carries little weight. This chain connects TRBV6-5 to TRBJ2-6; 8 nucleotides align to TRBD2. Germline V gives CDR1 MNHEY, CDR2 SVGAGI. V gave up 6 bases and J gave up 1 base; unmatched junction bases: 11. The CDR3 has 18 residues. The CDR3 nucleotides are TGTGCCAGCAGCCGAACGAGGACTAGCAGATCTGGGGCCAACGTCCTGACTTTC. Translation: CASSRTRTSRSGANVLTF.

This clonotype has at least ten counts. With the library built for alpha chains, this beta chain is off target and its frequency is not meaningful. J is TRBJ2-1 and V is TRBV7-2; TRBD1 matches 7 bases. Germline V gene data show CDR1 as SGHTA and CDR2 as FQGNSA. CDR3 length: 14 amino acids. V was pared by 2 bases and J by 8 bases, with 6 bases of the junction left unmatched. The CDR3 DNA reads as TGTGCCAGCAGCTTAAACGAGGGGGCGCATGAGCAGTTCTTC. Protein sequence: CASSLNEGAHEQFF.

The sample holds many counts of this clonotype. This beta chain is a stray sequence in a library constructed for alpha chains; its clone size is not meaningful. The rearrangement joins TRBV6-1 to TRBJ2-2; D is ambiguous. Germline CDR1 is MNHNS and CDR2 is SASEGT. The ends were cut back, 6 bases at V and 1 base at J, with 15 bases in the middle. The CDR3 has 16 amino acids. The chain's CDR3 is CASRSRQPKNTGELFF. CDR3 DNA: TGTGCCAGCAGGAGCAGGCAACCTAAGAACACCGGGGAGCTGTTTTTT.